This T cell receptor (beta chain) appears in the sequencing data of a study of vaccination and CD4 T cells after COVID-19. Study information: Cells received overlapping spike peptides from SARS-CoV-2, HCoV-NL63, HCoV-OC43 and HCoV-229E as stimulation.

A word on this clonotype: As yet, its antigen is unknown.

The Oncomine TCR Beta short-read assay sequenced DNA from cultured CD4+ T cells. The template was genomic DNA from cultured CD4+ T cells. Via MiXCR, TCRdb re-called the PCR reads, giving one row per CDR3 protein. This sample carries 9,000 to 15,000 distinct CDR3 sequences, over 60% of them seen once, and the ten largest clones take about 24%. Treatment: roughly ten-day PBMC culture with coronavirus spike peptide pools or control peptides (ViraFEST assay). Positive PCR dates ranged from March to December 2020; these dates predated US Alpha, Beta and Delta variants. The CDR3 loop spans 16 amino acids. V lost 4 bases and J lost 4; bases outside the gene matches: 7. Per the germline V gene, CDR1 is SGHNT and CDR2 is YENEEA.

The sample comprised CD4+ T cells from blood, cultured in vitro. This TCR was recovered from a human donor who had recovered from COVID-19. The chain joins TRBV11-3 to TRBJ2-2, with TRBD2 matching over 9 bases. The CDR3 is CASSSLAGVGTGELFF. In DNA form, the CDR3 reads TGTGCCAGCAGCTCCTTAGCGGGAGTCGGCACCGGGGAGCTGTTTTTT.